These 23 T cell receptor beta chains were all obtained from the same sample, sequenced in a study of blood T cells in healthy people across ages. The use of a sample-barcoded 5' primer and a J-beta primer mix characterized a second PCR of 7 to 11 cycles. Each CDR3 protein gets one entry after TCRdb re-called the 5' RACE reads with MiXCR. Counted here are some 780,000 distinct CDR3 sequences, roughly three fifths occurring once; the ten biggest clones make up under 30%. Material: blood. The receptors stem from a man between 40 and 49 years old in good health.

This chain uses TRBV4-2 with TRBJ1-5; maybe TRBD1 (6 bases). The CDR3 is 14 amino acids. V lost 4 bases and J lost 3, with 10 bases in between. Germline-derived CDR1 and CDR2 are LGHNA and YNFKEQ. The CDR3 region has the DNA TGTGCCAGCAGCCCTAGACAGGACAATCAGCCCCAGCATTTT. This gives the protein CASSPRQDNQPQHF.

The V call is TRBV6-2 or TRBV6-3, the J call TRBJ2-1; TRBD2 aligns across 11 bases. Per germline, CDR1 MNHEY and CDR2 SVGEGT. V was pared by 5 bases and J by 15 bases, with 9 bases of the junction left unmatched. This CDR3 contains 13 residues. The CDR3 loop reads CASSQTSGRSGFF. The CDR3 DNA follows: TGTGCCAGCAGTCAAACTAGCGGGAGATCAGGGTTCTTC.

This clonotype occurred once. This sequence joins TRBV25-1 and TRBJ1-3; TRBD1 matches 9 bases. Germline assignment: CDR1 MGHDK and CDR2 SYGVNS. The CDR3 is 13 amino acids. With V trimmed by 6 bases and J by 7 bases, 4 bases remained unmatched. This CDR3 reads CASRGTGTNTIYF. The DNA for the CDR3 is TGTGCCAGCAGGGGGACAGGGACCAACACCATATATTTT.

The chain links TRBV6-1 to TRBJ2-7; maybe TRBD2 (6 bases). The ends were cut back, 10 bases at V and 0 bases at J, with 19 bases in the middle. CDR3 length: 15 residues. Germline V gives CDR1 MNHNS, CDR2 SASEGT. The DNA of the CDR3 is TGTGCCACTCAAGAGGGTAGCGGTTACTCCTACGAGCAGTACTTC. Translated: CATQEGSGYSYEQYF.

For this clonotype: Mismatch with germline at one junction end may stem from a read error. The rearrangement uses TRBV20-1 and TRBJ2-5, with D uncertain. Germline loops: CDR1 DFQATT, CDR2 SNEGSKA (reference sequence). This CDR3 comprises 12 residues. CDR3 sequence (DNA): TGCAGGGCTATTGCGGATGATTCTCCGCAGTACTTC. Translation gives CRAIADDSPQYF.

The gene calls are TRBV14 and TRBJ2-7; 9 nucleotides agree with TRBD1. The CDR3 contains 14 residues. The J segment lost 4 bases and the V segment lost 3 bases, leaving 4 bases of the junction unmatched. Looked up from germline, CDR1 is SGHDN and CDR2 is FVKESK. CDR3 in amino acids: CASSQTGGIYEQYF. The CDR3 DNA reads as TGTGCCAGCAGCCAGACAGGGGGGATTTACGAGCAGTACTTC.

This clonotype was picked up a small number of times. The V and J genes are TRBV27 and TRBJ2-7; TRBD1 matches 9 bases. CDR1 and CDR2 from the germline V gene are MNHEY and SMNVEV (reference sequence). The CDR3 is made up of 15 amino acids. V lost 3 bases to trimming and J lost 2 bases; unmatched junction nucleotides: 5. In DNA form, the CDR3 reads TGTGCCAGCAGTTTGTCCGGGACAGGGACCTACGAGCAGTACTTC. As protein: CASSLSGTGTYEQYF.

The chain links TRBV7-2 to TRBJ2-7, with D perhaps being TRBD1 or TRBD2 (6 bases each). V gave up 6 bases and J gave up 9 bases, with 12 bases separating them. The CDR3 is 11 amino acids. Germline V CDR1 and CDR2: SGHTA, FQGNSA. The CDR3 DNA reads TGTGCCAGCAGTTTACGGGGGCGGCAGTACTTC. Translating gives CASSLRGRQYF.

The chain carries TRBV15 and TRBJ2-1; TRBD1 might be the D (5 bases). Germline lookup yields CDR1 LNHNV and CDR2 YYDKDF (reference sequence). The CDR3 extends over 14 amino acids. The V gene lost 1 base and the J gene lost 3 bases, with 7 bases spanning the gap. This CDR3 is CATSRADSYNEQFF. CDR3 DNA sequence: TGTGCCACCAGCAGAGCCGACAGCTACAATGAGCAGTTCTTC. The full variable domain, completed using reference TRBV15 and TRBJ2-1, is DAMVIQNPRYQVTQFGKPVTLSCSQTLNHNVMYWYQQKSSQAPKLLFHYYDKDFNNEADTPDNFQSRRPNTSFCFLDIRSPGLGDTAMYLCATSRADSYNEQFFGPGTRLTVL.

This clonotype turned up a few times. The chain recombines TRBV5-1 with TRBJ1-2; weak D call: TRBD1 (6 bases). Trimming removed 2 bases from V and 2 bases from J, with 19 bases in between. Germline CDR1 SGHRS, CDR2 YFSETQ. CDR3 length: 17 amino acids. Written as DNA, the CDR3 is TGCGCCAGCAGCTTAAGTACCGGCACAGGGACCAACTATGGCTACACCTTC. It yields the protein CASSLSTGTGTNYGYTF.

In DNA, the CDR3 is TGCAGTGCTAGAGCGTTAAAGGGCGGGAACACTGAAGCTTTCTTT. This codes for CSARALKGGNTEAFF. The chain combines TRBV20-1 with TRBJ1-1, with D unclear. V was shortened by 1 base and J by 1 base, with 13 bases between the two germline ends. Germline V gene data show CDR1 as DFQATT and CDR2 as SNEGSKA (reference sequence). This CDR3 is built from 15 residues.

This clonotype was counted between two and nine times. The gene calls are TRBV24-1 and TRBJ2-5, with D perhaps matching TRBD1 (5 bases). Trimming removed 4 bases from V and 5 bases from J, with 10 bases in between. The CDR3 covers 13 residues. Germline CDR1 and CDR2: KGHDR and SFDVKD. The CDR3 DNA reads TGTGCCACCAGTGACCAGGGATGGGAGACCCAGTACTTC. Amino acid sequence: CATSDQGWETQYF.

The chain links TRBV5-1 to TRBJ2-2, with a tentative D call TRBD2 (5 bases). CDR3 size: 13 residues. Trimming left V 0 bases short and J 8 bases short, with 8 bases between. In germline, CDR1 is SGHRS, CDR2 YFSETQ. This CDR3 is CASSLERGGELFF. The CDR3 DNA sequence: TGCGCCAGCAGCTTGGAACGAGGGGGGGAGCTGTTTTTT.

This clonotype was counted at least ten times. The chain employs TRBV5-6 and TRBJ2-3; tentatively, D is TRBD2 (5 bases). In germline, CDR1 is SGHDT, CDR2 YYEEEE. V was trimmed by 6 bases and J by 1 base, leaving 15 bases between them. The CDR3 runs 15 residues. In DNA form, the CDR3 reads TGTGCCAGCACCCTCGAGGGTATTGGCACAGATACGCAGTATTTT. Translated, it gives CASTLEGIGTDTQYF.

This clonotype has a single count. The J gene is TRBJ1-5, the V gene TRBV10-3; D might be TRBD1 (5 bases). The V gene's germline CDR1 is ENHRY and CDR2 SYGVKD. The ends were cut back, 5 bases at V and 0 bases at J, with 11 bases in the middle. This CDR3 is built from 15 residues. The CDR3 region has the DNA TGTGCCATCAGTCAGGCCGGGGGTAGCAATCAGCCCCAGCATTTT. Amino acid sequence: CAISQAGGSNQPQHF.

This clonotype has only a few counts. J is TRBJ2-6 and V is TRBV12-3 or TRBV12-4; the D is unclear. V shed 3 bases and J shed 5 bases, with 5 bases lying between them. CDR3 length: 13 residues. The CDR3 loop reads CASSLGRANVLTF. CDR3 coding DNA: TGTGCCAGCAGTTTGGGGAGGGCCAACGTCCTGACTTTC.

The genes are TRBV5-8 and TRBJ2-4; TRBD2 aligns across 12 bases. Near its end, the DNA agrees better with TRBJ2-7, so the J call may be wrong. The CDR3 has 17 amino acids. CDR1 is SGHTS, CDR2 YDEGEE, per germline. The CDR3 nucleotides are TGTGCCAGCAGCTTGTTTCTAGCGGGAGGGTCAGACTACGAGCAGTACTTC. It specifies CASSLFLAGGSDYEQYF.

This clonotype turned up a few times. The V call is TRBV6-6, the J call TRBJ2-7; 9 bases fit TRBD2. The germline CDR1 and CDR2 sequences are MNHNY and SVGAGI (reference sequence). The CDR3 covers 16 residues. Trimming cost V 0 bases and J 10 bases; bases outside gene matches: 13. The CDR3 spells CASSYSIEGLAPSQYF. The CDR3 nucleotides read TGTGCCAGCAGTTACTCGATCGAGGGACTAGCCCCGTCCCAGTACTTC.

The sample holds a few counts of this clonotype. The rearrangement links TRBV5-1 to TRBJ2-7; no clear D. From germline, CDR1 is SGHRS and CDR2 YFSETQ. The CDR3 is made up of 13 amino acids. The V and J ends lost 0 bases and 5 bases respectively, with 9 bases between them. The chain's CDR3 is CASSLDGVHEQYF. CDR3 nucleotide sequence: TGCGCCAGCAGCTTGGATGGGGTCCACGAGCAGTACTTC.

The chain joins TRBV5-6 to TRBJ2-3; 11 positions agree with TRBD1. V lost 4 bases to trimming and J lost 3 bases; unmatched junction nucleotides: 7. The CDR3 loop spans 16 amino acids. The germline V gene has CDR1 SGHDT and CDR2 YYEEEE. As DNA, the CDR3 is TGTGCCAGCAGCCTATCCGGGACAGGGGGTACAGATACGCAGTATTTT. Protein: CASSLSGTGGTDTQYF.

As to this clonotype: Being one base from a much bigger clone, this may be a read error. The chain combines TRBV5-1 with TRBJ1-2; 9 bases are a match to TRBD1. The CDR3 is 15 amino acids. Germline CDR1 SGHRS, CDR2 YFSETQ. As DNA, the CDR3 is TGCGCCAGCAGCCCGGGACAGGGAACTAACTATGACTACACCTTC. Protein: CASSPGQGTNYDYTF. The entire variable domain, with the rest obtained from reference TRBV5-1 and TRBJ1-2, is as follows: KAGVTQTPRYLIKTRGQQVTLSCSPISGHRSVSWYQQTPGQGLQFLFEYFSETQRNKGNFPGRFSGRQFSNSRSEMNVSTLELGDSALYLCASSPGQGTNYDYTFGSGTRLTVV.

The J gene is TRBJ1-2, the V gene TRBV20-1; 9 bases match TRBD1. The CDR3 has 13 residues. V lost 5 bases and J lost 5; bases outside the gene matches: 6. Looked up from germline, CDR1 is DFQATT and CDR2 is SNEGSKA (reference sequence). The CDR3 sequence is CSAGQGTTYGYTF. The CDR3 region has the DNA TGCAGTGCTGGACAGGGGACCACTTATGGCTACACCTTC.

This clonotype was counted many times. The V call is TRBV28, the J call TRBJ2-7, with a weak D call TRBD1 (6 bases). Trimming pared 7 bases from V and 3 bases from J, leaving 19 bases between. CDR1 is MDHEN and CDR2 is SYDVKM in the germline V gene. The CDR3 is made up of 15 amino acids. CDR3 loop: CASTPAPKGVYEQYF. The CDR3 nucleotides read TGTGCCAGCACCCCCGCGCCGAAGGGGGTCTACGAGCAGTACTTC.